The entry that follows covers one T cell receptor beta chain sequence. The data were taken from a study of PD-L1 blockade in urothelial cancer. Regarding time point: pretreatment peripheral blood. PCRs each included synthetic TCR analog templates spiked in. Clones were read by immunoSEQ multiplex PCR, and TCRdb kept only the in-frame ones, dropping some. The repertoire holds under 40,000 clones, with around four fifths as singletons. The clonotype comes from a man aged 55-75 years with urothelial cancer. This specimen consisted of PBMCs, obtained around atezolizumab (anti-PD-L1) treatment.

The CDR3 DNA is TGTGCCAGCAGCTTGACAGGGTACCGCTACGAGCAGTACTTC. Its translation: CASSLTGYRYEQYF. The J gene is TRBJ2-7, the V gene TRBV5-6; D possibly corresponds to TRBD1 (6 bases). Germline V gene sequence: CDR1 SGHDT, CDR2 YYEEEE. V dropped 1 base and J dropped 3 bases, with 11 bases sitting between them. The CDR3 loop spans 14 amino acids.